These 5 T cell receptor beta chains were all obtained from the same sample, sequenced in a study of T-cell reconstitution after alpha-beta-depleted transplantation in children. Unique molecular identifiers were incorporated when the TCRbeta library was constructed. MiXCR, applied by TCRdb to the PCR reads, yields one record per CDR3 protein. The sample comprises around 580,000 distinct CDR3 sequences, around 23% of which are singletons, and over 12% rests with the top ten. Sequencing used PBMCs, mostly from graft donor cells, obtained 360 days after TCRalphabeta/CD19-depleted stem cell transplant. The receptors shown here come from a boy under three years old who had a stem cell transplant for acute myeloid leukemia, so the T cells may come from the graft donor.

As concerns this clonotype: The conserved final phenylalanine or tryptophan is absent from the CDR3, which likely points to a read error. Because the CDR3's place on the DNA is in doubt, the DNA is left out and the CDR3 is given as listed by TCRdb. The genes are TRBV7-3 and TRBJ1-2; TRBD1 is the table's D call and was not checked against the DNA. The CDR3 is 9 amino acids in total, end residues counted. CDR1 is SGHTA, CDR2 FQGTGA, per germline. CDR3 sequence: CASALTGAG.

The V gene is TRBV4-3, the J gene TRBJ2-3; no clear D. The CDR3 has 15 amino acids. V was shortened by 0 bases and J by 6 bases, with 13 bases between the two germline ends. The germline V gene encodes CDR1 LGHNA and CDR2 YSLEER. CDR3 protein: CASSQDRVDEDTQYF. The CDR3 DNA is TGCGCCAGCAGCCAAGATCGGGTTGACGAGGATACGCAGTATTTT.

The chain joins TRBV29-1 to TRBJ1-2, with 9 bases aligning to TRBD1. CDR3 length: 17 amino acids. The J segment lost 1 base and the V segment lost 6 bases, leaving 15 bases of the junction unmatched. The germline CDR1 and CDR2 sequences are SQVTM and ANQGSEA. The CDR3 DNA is TGCAGCGTCTCCCAAGGACAGGGGAGAGTTGGTAACTATGGCTACACCTTC. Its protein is CSVSQGQGRVGNYGYTF.

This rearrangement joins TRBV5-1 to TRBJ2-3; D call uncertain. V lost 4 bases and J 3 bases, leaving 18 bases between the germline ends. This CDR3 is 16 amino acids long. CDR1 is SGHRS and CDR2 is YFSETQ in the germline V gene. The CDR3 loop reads CASSPADGVRTDTQYF. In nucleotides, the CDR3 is TGCGCCAGCAGCCCAGCCGACGGAGTTAGAACAGATACGCAGTATTTT. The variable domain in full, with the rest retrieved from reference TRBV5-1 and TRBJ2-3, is KAGVTQTPRYLIKTRGQQVTLSCSPISGHRSVSWYQQTPGQGLQFLFEYFSETQRNKGNFPGRFSGRQFSNSRSEMNVSTLELGDSALYLCASSPADGVRTDTQYFGPGTRLTVL.

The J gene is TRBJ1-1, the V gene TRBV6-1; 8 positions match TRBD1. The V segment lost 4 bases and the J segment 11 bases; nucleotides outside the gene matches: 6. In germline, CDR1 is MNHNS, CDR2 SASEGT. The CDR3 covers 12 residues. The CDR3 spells CASSGTGYQAFF. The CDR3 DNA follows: TGTGCCAGCAGTGGGACAGGGTATCAGGCTTTCTTT.